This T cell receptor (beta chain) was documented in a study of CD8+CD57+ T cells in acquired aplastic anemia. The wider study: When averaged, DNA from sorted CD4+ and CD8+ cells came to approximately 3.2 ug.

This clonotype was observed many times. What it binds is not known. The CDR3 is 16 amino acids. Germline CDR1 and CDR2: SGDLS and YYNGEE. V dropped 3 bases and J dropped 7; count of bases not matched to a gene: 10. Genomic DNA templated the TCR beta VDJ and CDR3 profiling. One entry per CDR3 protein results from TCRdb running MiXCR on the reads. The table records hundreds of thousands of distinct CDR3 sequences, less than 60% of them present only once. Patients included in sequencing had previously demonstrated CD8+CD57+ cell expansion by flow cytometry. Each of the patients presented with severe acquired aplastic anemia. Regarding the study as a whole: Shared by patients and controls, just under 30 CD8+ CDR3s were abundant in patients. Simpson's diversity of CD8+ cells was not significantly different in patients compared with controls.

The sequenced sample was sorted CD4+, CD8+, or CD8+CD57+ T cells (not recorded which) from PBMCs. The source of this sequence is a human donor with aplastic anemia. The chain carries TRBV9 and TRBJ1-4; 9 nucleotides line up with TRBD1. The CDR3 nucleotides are TGTGCCAGCAGCGCCCCCACAGGGGGCCGGGGTGAAAAACTGTTTTTT. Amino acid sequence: CASSAPTGGRGEKLFF.